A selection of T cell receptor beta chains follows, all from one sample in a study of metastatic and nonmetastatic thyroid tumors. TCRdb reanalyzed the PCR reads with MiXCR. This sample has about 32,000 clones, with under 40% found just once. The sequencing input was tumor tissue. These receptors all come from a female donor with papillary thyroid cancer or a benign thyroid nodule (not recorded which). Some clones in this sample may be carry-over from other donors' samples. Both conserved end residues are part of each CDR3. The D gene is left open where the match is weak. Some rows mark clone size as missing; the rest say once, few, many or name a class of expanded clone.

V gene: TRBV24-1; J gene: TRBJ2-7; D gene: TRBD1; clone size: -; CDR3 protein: CATSDSGQGMQYF; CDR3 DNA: TGTGCCACCAGTGACTCGGGACAGGGAATGCAGTACTTC
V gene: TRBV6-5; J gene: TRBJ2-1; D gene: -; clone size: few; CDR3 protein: CASSLQVSYNEQFF; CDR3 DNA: TGTGCCAGCAGTTTACAGGTATCCTACAATGAGCAGTTCTTC
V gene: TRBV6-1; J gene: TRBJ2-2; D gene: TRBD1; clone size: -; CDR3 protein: CASTGQGATGELFF; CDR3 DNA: TGTGCCAGCACGGGACAGGGGGCGACCGGGGAGCTGTTTTTT
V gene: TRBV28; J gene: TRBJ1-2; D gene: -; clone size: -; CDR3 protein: CASRAGTGNGYTF; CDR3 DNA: TGTGCCAGCAGAGCCGGGACGGGGAATGGCTACACCTTC
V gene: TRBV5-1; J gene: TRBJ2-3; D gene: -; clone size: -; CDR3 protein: CASSRRGQTDTQYF; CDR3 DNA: TGCGCCAGCAGCCGGAGGGGACAGACAGATACGCAGTATTTT
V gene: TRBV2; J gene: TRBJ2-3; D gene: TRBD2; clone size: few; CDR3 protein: CASSDSGGATDTQYF; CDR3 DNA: TGTGCCAGCAGTGATAGCGGGGGTGCTACAGATACGCAGTATTTT
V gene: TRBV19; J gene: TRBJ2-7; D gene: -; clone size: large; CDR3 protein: CASSISGASYEQYF; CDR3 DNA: TGTGCCAGTAGTATATCGGGAGCGTCCTACGAGCAGTACTTC
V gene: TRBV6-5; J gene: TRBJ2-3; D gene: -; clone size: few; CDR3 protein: CASSYGTSDTDTQYF; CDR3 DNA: TGTGCCAGCAGTTACGGGACTTCTGACACAGATACGCAGTATTTT
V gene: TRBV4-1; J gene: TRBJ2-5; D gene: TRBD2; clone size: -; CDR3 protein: CASSQLTSGWETQYF; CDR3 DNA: TGCGCCAGCAGCCAGCTGACTAGCGGGTGGGAGACCCAGTACTTC
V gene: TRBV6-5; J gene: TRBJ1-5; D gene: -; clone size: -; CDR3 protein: CASSREPQHF; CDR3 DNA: TGTGCCAGCAGCCGTGAGCCCCAGCATTTT
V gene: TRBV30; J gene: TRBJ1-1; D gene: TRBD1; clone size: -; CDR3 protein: CAWDRDRGVTEAFF; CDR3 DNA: TGTGCCTGGGACAGGGACAGGGGCGTCACTGAAGCTTTCTTT
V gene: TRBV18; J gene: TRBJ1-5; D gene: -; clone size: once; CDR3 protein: CASSPQGSNQPQHF; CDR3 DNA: TGTGCCAGCTCACCACAGGGTAGCAATCAGCCCCAGCATTTT
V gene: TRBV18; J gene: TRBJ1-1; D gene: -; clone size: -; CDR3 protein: CASSPNIAGSNTEAFF; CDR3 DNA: TGTGCCAGCTCACCAAATATCGCGGGTAGTAACACTGAAGCTTTCTTT
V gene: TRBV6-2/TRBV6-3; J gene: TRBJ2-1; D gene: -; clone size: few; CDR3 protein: CASSQSGTLYNEQFF; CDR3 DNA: TGTGCCAGCAGTCAATCCGGGACCTTGTACAATGAGCAGTTCTTC
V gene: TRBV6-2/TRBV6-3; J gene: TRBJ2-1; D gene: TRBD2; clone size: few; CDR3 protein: CASKRQGLGRNEQFF; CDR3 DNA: TGTGCCAGCAAACGGCAGGGACTAGGTCGAAATGAGCAGTTCTTC
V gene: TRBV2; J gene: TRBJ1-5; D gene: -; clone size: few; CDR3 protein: CASRAMQNNQPQHF; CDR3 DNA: TGTGCCAGCAGAGCAATGCAGAACAATCAGCCCCAGCATTTT
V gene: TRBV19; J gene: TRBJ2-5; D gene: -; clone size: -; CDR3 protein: CASGDLETQNF; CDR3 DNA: TGTGCCAGTGGGGACCTGGAGACCCAGAACTTC
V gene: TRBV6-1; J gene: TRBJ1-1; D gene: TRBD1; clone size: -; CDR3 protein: CASSSGQGETEAFF; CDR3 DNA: TGTGCCAGCAGTTCCGGACAGGGGGAAACTGAAGCTTTCTTT
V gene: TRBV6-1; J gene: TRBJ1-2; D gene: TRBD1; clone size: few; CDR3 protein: CASSTPGQGGYGYTF; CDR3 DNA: TGTGCCAGCAGTACCCCGGGACAGGGCGGCTATGGCTACACCTTC
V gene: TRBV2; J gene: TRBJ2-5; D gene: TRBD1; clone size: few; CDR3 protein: CAGDRGNQETQYF; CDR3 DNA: TGTGCCGGTGACAGGGGGAACCAAGAGACCCAGTACTTC
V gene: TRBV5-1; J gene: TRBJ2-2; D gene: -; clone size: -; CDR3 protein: CASRSGTTNTGELFF; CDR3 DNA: TGCGCCAGCAGATCCGGGACAACGAACACCGGGGAGCTGTTTTTT
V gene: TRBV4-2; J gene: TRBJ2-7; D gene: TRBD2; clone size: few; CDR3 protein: CASSPGSGENYEQYF; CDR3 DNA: TGTGCCAGCAGCCCAGGGAGCGGGGAAAACTACGAGCAGTACTTC
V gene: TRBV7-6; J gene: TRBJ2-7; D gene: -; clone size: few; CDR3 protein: CASSSSFGDTYEQYF; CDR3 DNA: TGTGCCAGCAGCTCGTCATTCGGAGATACCTACGAGCAGTACTTC
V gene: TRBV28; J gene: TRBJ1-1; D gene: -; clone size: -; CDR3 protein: CASSYKPNTEAFF; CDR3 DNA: TGTGCCAGCAGTTACAAACCGAACACTGAAGCTTTCTTT
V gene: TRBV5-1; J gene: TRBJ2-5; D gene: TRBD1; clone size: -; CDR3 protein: CASSLDLGTGVETQYF; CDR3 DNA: TGCGCCAGCAGCTTGGATCTAGGGACAGGGGTCGAGACCCAGTACTTC
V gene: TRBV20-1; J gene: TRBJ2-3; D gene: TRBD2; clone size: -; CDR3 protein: CSALPIVGAGGGDTQYF; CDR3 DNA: TGCAGTGCCCTGCCCATCGTCGGAGCGGGAGGAGGAGATACGCAGTATTTT
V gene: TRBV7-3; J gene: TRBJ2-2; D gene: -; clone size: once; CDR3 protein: CASSLRRRENTGELFF; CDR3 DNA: TGTGCCAGCAGCCTACGGAGACGGGAGAACACCGGGGAGCTGTTTTTT
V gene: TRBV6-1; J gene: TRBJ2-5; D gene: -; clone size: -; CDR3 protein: CASSEASGKIKTQYF; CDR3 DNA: TGTGCCAGCAGTGAAGCGTCAGGTAAAATCAAGACCCAGTACTTC
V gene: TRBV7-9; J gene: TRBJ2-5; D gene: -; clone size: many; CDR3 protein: CASSTGQPYQETQYF; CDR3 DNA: TGTGCCAGCAGTACAGGACAGCCGTACCAAGAGACCCAGTACTTC
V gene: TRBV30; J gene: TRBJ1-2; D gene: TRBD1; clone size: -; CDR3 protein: CASFRGGNSGYTF; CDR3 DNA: TGTGCCTCCTTCAGGGGGGGTAACTCTGGCTACACCTTC
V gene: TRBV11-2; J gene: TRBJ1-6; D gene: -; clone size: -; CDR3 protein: CASSLVALNSPLHF; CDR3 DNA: TGTGCCAGCAGCTTAGTAGCCCTTAATTCACCCCTCCACTTT
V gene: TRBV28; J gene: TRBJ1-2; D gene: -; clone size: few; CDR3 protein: CASSLIPTRGYTF; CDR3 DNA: TGTGCCAGCAGTTTAATCCCCACCCGGGGCTACACCTTC
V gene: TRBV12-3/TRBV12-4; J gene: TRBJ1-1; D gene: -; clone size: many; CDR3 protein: CASSLVGRNTEAFF; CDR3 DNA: TGTGCCAGCAGTTTGGTTGGGCGGAACACTGAAGCTTTCTTT
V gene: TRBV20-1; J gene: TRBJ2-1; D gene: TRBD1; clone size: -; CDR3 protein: CSARGQGDHNEQFF; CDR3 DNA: TGCAGTGCTAGGGGACAGGGGGACCACAATGAGCAGTTCTTC
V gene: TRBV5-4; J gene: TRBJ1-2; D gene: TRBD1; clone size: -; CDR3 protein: CASSLTGTGGYGYTF; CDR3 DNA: TGTGCCAGCAGCTTGACCGGGACAGGGGGTTATGGCTACACCTTC
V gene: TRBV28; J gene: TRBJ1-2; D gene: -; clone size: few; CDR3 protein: CASSPSSWGTDGYTF; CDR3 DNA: TGTGCCAGCAGTCCGTCAAGCTGGGGGACCGACGGCTACACCTTC
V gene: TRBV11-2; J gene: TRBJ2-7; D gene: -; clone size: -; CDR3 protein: CASSPEYWQTSYEQYF; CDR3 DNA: TGTGCCAGCAGCCCCGAGTATTGGCAAACCTCCTACGAGCAGTACTTC
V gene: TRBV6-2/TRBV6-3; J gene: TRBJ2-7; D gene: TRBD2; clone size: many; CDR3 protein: CASYSGSEQYF; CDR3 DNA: TGTGCCAGCTATAGCGGGAGTGAGCAGTACTTC
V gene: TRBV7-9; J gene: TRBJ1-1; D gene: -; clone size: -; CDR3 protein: CASSLAALNTEAFF; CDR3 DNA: TGTGCCAGCAGCTTAGCGGCCCTGAACACTGAAGCTTTCTTT
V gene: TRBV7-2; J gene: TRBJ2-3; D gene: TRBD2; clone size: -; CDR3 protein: CASSQTSGDTQYF; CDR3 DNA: TGTGCCAGCAGCCAGACTAGCGGGGATACGCAGTATTTT
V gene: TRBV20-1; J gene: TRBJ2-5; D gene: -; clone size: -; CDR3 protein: CSAHEVQGGETQYF; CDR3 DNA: TGCAGTGCCCATGAAGTGCAGGGAGGAGAGACCCAGTACTTC
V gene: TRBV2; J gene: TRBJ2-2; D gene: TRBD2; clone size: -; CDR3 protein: CASRLAGGNTGELFF; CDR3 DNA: TGTGCCAGCAGACTAGCGGGAGGGAACACCGGGGAGCTGTTTTTT
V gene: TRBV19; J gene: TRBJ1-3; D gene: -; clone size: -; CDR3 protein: CASSFLQGPGNTIYF; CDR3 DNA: TGTGCCAGTAGCTTCCTACAGGGACCTGGAAACACCATATATTTT
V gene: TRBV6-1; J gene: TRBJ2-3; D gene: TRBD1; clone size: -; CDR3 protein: CASSEVTGGTDTQYF; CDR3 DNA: TGTGCCAGCAGTGAAGTGACAGGGGGGACAGATACGCAGTATTTT
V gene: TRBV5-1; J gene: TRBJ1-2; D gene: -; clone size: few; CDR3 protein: CASSSAGQYGYTF; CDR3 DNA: TGCGCCAGCAGCTCTGCTGGACAGTATGGCTACACCTTC